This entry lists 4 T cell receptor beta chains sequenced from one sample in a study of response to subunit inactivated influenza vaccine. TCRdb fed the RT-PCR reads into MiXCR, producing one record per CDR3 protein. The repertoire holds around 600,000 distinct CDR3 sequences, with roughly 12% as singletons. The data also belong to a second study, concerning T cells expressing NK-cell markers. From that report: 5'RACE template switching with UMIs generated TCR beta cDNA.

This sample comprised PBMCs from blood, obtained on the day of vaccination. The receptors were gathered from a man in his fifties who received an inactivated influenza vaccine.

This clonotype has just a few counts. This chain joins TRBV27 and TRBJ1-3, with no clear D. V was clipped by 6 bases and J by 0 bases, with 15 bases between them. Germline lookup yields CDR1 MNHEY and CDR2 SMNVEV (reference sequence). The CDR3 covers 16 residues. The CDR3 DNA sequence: TGTGCCAGCAGCCCAGACGGGCACCTCTCTGGAAACACCATATATTTT. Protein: CASSPDGHLSGNTIYF.

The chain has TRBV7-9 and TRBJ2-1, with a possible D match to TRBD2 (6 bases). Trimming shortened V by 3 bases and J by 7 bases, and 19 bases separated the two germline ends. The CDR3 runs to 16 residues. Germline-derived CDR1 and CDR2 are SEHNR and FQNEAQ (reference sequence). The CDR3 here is CASSFPVRDWGNEQFF. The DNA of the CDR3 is TGTGCCAGCAGCTTCCCGGTCCGGGACTGGGGAAATGAGCAGTTCTTC.

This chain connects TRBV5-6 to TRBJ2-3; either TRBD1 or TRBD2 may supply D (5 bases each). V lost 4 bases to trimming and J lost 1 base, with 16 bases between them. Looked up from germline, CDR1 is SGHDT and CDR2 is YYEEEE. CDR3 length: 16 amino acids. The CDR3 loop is CASSPTGRWGTDTQYF. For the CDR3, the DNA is TGTGCCAGCAGCCCGACGGGGCGCTGGGGCACAGATACGCAGTATTTT.

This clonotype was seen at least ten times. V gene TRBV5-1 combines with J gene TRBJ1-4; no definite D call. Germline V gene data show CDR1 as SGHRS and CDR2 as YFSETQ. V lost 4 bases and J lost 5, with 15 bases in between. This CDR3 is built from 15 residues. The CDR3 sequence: CASSAEGSRNEKLFF. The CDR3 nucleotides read TGCGCCAGCAGCGCAGAAGGCAGCCGGAATGAAAAACTGTTTTTT.